This T cell receptor beta chain comes out of a study of T cells after yellow fever vaccination. Study-level points and caveats: Clonotypes found in both CD4 and CD8 compartments made up a small share.

CDR3 length: 15 amino acids. V gave up 0 bases and J gave up 2 bases, with 9 bases separating them. CDR1 and CDR2 (germline): KGHDR, SFDVKD. TCRdb fed the 5' RACE reads into MiXCR, producing one record per CDR3 protein. The sample has a few hundred thousand distinct CDR3 sequences; less than 20% are singletons. This clonotype has only a few counts. Antigen: not known. The chain is built from TRBV24-1 and TRBJ2-5; maybe TRBD2 (5 bases). The sample in question was PBMCs, obtained 5 to 6 days after the first yellow fever vaccination. This receptor was obtained from a man younger than 35 who received the YFV17D yellow fever vaccine. The CDR3: CATSDLGLSQETQYF. The CDR3 bases are TGTGCCACCAGTGATTTGGGACTGTCACAAGAGACCCAGTACTTC.